Below are 26 T cell receptor beta chains sequenced from a single sample in a study of CD8+CD57+ T cells in acquired aplastic anemia. Genomic DNA served as template for TCR beta VDJ and CDR3 profiling. TCRdb re-called the reads with MiXCR, one entry per CDR3 protein. The sample has roughly 170,000 distinct CDR3 sequences, about half seen once. Patients included in sequencing had previously demonstrated CD8+CD57+ cell expansion by flow cytometry. The specimen was sorted CD4+, CD8+, or CD8+CD57+ T cells (not recorded which) from PBMCs. The receptors come from a human donor with aplastic anemia.

In this sample, this clonotype turned up once. A much larger clone lies a single base off, so this may be a read error. This chain connects TRBV7-3 to TRBJ2-2; TRBD2 agrees at 9 bases. J gave up 6 bases and V 2 bases, and 4 bases lay outside the gene matches. The CDR3 is made up of 15 amino acids. Germline V lookup: CDR1 SGHTA, CDR2 FQGTGA. The CDR3 spells CASSLVPSGAGELFF. The CDR3, as DNA: TGTGCCAGCAGCTTAGTCCCTAGCGGGGCCGGGGAGCTGTTTTTT.

The chain couples TRBV28 to TRBJ2-1; D is undetermined. The CDR3 totals 14 residues. V lost 9 bases and J lost 4, with 16 bases in between. In germline, CDR1 is MDHEN, CDR2 SYDVKM. CDR3 in DNA: TGTGCCAGTCGTGGCGTCTCACTTTACAATGAGCAGTTCTTC. Amino acid sequence: CASRGVSLYNEQFF.

The chain recombines TRBV2 with TRBJ2-7; 7 bases fit TRBD1. Unmatched junction bases numbered 6, after V lost 8 bases and J lost 2 bases. CDR3 length: 13 amino acids. In germline, CDR1 is SNHLY, CDR2 FYNNEI. The DNA for the CDR3 is TGTGCCAGCCAAATAGGGGGCCCCTACGAGCAGTACTTC. Its translation is CASQIGGPYEQYF.

The J gene is TRBJ2-1, the V gene TRBV29-1; D is perhaps TRBD2 (5 bases). Germline-derived CDR1 and CDR2 are SQVTM and ANQGSEA. The CDR3 runs to 15 residues. V was cut by 6 bases and J by 0 bases, with 15 bases left in between. The CDR3 region has the DNA TGCAGCGTAGGAGGTGGCGGGCTCTCCTACAATGAGCAGTTCTTC. Protein: CSVGGGGLSYNEQFF.

This clonotype was picked up many times. The V and J genes are TRBV6-1 and TRBJ1-6; D is unresolved. Germline-derived CDR1 and CDR2 are MNHNS and SASEGT. V dropped 7 bases and J dropped 6 bases, with 4 bases sitting between them. The CDR3 runs to 11 residues. The CDR3, as DNA: TGTGCCAGCACCTTTAATTCACCCCTCCACTTT. Protein: CASTFNSPLHF.

This clonotype was detected only a few times. The chain has TRBV15 and TRBJ2-1; weak D call: TRBD1 (5 bases). With 5 bases removed from V and 2 bases from J, the gap between germline ends came to 13 bases. Germline V gene lookup returns CDR1 LNHNV and CDR2 YYDKDF (reference sequence). CDR3 length equals 15 residues. This CDR3 is CATSPTRTTYNEQFF. The CDR3 nucleotides are TGTGCCACCAGCCCGACCCGGACAACCTACAATGAGCAGTTCTTC.

This clonotype has a count of ten or more. The CDR3 is CASSLAGQTSGYTF. The DNA for the CDR3 is TGTGCCAGCAGCTTAGCGGGCCAGACCAGTGGCTACACCTTC. V gene TRBV7-9 combines with J gene TRBJ1-2, with D unresolved. V shed 0 bases and J shed 7 bases, with 12 bases lying between them. This CDR3 has 14 amino acids. Looked up from germline, CDR1 is SEHNR and CDR2 is FQNEAQ (reference sequence).

The genes are TRBV19 and TRBJ1-6, with D maybe TRBD1 (5 bases). In germline, CDR1 is LNHDA, CDR2 SQIVND (reference sequence). The CDR3 is made up of 14 amino acids. V was trimmed by 6 bases and J by 10 bases, leaving 16 bases between them. The DNA of the CDR3 is TGTGCCAGTAGCACCCGGGACTACAGATCACCCCTCCACTTT. This translates into CASSTRDYRSPLHF.

To note about this clonotype: Sequence at one end of the junction differs from germline and may be a read error. The V call is TRBV20-1, the J call TRBJ1-6, with 9 bases matching TRBD1. The CDR3 contains 14 residues. Germline CDR1 reads DFQATT; CDR2 reads SNEGSKA (reference sequence). In DNA form, the CDR3 reads TGCAGTGCTTACGGACAGGGGAAAGGGTCGCCCCCCCACTTT. It translates to CSAYGQGKGSPPHF.

This clonotype has ten or more counts. V usage is TRBV4-2 and J usage is TRBJ2-3; possible D gene TRBD2, 7 bases. V was clipped by 4 bases and J by 1 base, with 12 bases between them. The length of the CDR3 is 15 residues. Germline V gives CDR1 LGHNA, CDR2 YNFKEQ. CDR3 bases: TGTGCCAGCAGCCCGAGGGGGGGTGGCACAGATACGCAGTATTTT. Its protein is CASSPRGGGTDTQYF.

With regard to this clonotype: Since a much larger clone is just one base distant, this may be a read error. For the CDR3, the DNA is TGTGCCAATAAGACTAGCGGGGCCACAGATACGCAGTATTTT. This codes for CANKTSGATDTQYF. The V and J genes are TRBV11-2 and TRBJ2-3, with 11 nucleotides matching TRBD2. This CDR3 has 14 residues. CDR1 and CDR2 from the germline V gene are SGHAT and FQNNGV. The V segment lost 10 bases and the J segment 2 bases; nucleotides outside the gene matches: 5.

This clonotype occurred many times. This chain joins TRBV6-1 and TRBJ1-6; 7 bases are a match to TRBD1. The V gene's germline CDR1 is MNHNS and CDR2 SASEGT. Trimming removed 6 bases from V and 0 bases from J; junction bases left unmatched: 5. This CDR3 region has 16 residues. CDR3 loop: CASSPRQGSYNSPLHF. The CDR3, as DNA: TGTGCCAGCAGCCCTAGACAGGGCTCCTATAATTCACCCCTCCACTTT.

The genes are TRBV19 and TRBJ2-7; the match to TRBD1 covers 9 bases. The germline CDR1 and CDR2 sequences are LNHDA and SQIVND (reference sequence). The V and J ends lost 10 bases and 5 bases, in that order; junction bases with no gene match: 15. The CDR3 is 15 amino acids. The CDR3 coding sequence is TGTGCCACCACTCACCCGGGACAGGGCCCTCACGAGCAGTACTTC. As protein: CATTHPGQGPHEQYF.

The chain recombines TRBV3-1 with TRBJ2-1, with 7 positions matching TRBD2. Looked up from germline, CDR1 is LGHDT and CDR2 is YNNKEL (reference sequence). The CDR3 contains 14 residues. With V trimmed by 3 bases and J by 6 bases, 5 bases remained unmatched. This CDR3 reads CASSQVWEGNEQFF. Here the CDR3 DNA reads TGTGCCAGCAGCCAGGTTTGGGAGGGCAATGAGCAGTTCTTC.

The chain joins TRBV19 to TRBJ1-2; unclear D gene. The ends were cut back, 3 bases at V and 0 bases at J, with 11 bases in the middle. CDR1 is LNHDA, CDR2 SQIVND, per germline (reference sequence). CDR3 length equals 15 residues. This CDR3 reads CASSMDAYANYGYTF. The CDR3 DNA is TGTGCCAGTAGTATGGATGCCTATGCTAACTATGGCTACACCTTC.

With respect to this clonotype: A read error may be the cause here, since a much bigger clone is one base away. The rearrangement links TRBV3-1 to TRBJ1-6; TRBD1 aligns across 7 bases. The germline gives CDR1 LGHDT, CDR2 YNNKEL (reference sequence). This CDR3 region has 19 residues. The CDR3 sequence is CASSSTTTTGDSYNSPFHF. Written as DNA, the CDR3 is TGTGCCAGCAGCTCCACAACAACAACAGGGGACTCCTATAATTCACCCTTCCACTTT. The entire variable domain, with the rest obtained from reference TRBV3-1 and TRBJ1-6, is as follows: DTAVSQTPKYLVTQMGNDKSIKCEQNLGHDTMYWYKQDSKKFLKIMFSYNNKELIINETVPNRFSPKSPDKAHLNLHINSLELGDSAVYFCASSSTTTTGDSYNSPFHFGNGTRLTVT.

With respect to this clonotype: The conserved phenylalanine or tryptophan is not found at the CDR3 terminus, so this likely reflects a read error. Written as DNA, the CDR3 is TGTGCCAGCAGCCTAGGGGGCGCTACCTCACCCCTCCACGTT. It translates to CASSLGGATSPLHV. The chain links TRBV4-2 to TRBJ1-6, with 7 bases identical to TRBD1. Germline V gives CDR1 LGHNA, CDR2 YNFKEQ. Trimming cost V 4 bases and J 10 bases; bases outside gene matches: 7. The CDR3 contains 14 residues.

This clonotype appeared many times. J is TRBJ1-2 and V is TRBV20-1, with 8 bases that match TRBD1. The CDR3 is 14 residues long. The V gene's germline CDR1 is DFQATT and CDR2 SNEGSKA (reference sequence). V shed 2 bases, J shed 5 bases, and the junction held 7 bases outside the gene matches. The CDR3 reads CSARPGTGLYGYTF. CDR3 DNA sequence: TGCAGTGCTAGACCCGGGACAGGTCTTTATGGCTACACCTTC.

This clonotype turned up a few times. CDR3 nucleotide sequence: TGTGCCATCAGTGGGACAGGACCCGTTAATTCACCCCTCCACTTT. Translation gives CAISGTGPVNSPLHF. V and J are TRBV10-3 and TRBJ1-6, with 7 positions matching TRBD1. The CDR3 extends over 15 amino acids. Germline V gene sequence: CDR1 ENHRY, CDR2 SYGVKD. Trimming cost V 4 bases and J 6 bases; bases outside gene matches: 6.

The rearrangement joins TRBV5-4 to TRBJ2-7, with TRBD1 matching 9 bases. The V segment lost 4 bases and the J segment 5 bases; nucleotides outside the gene matches: 7. Germline V CDR1 and CDR2: SGHNT, YYREEE (reference sequence). The CDR3 sequence is 14 residues long. As DNA, the CDR3 is TGTGCCAGCAGCACACCGGACAGGGGCAACGAGCAGTACTTC. Translation gives CASSTPDRGNEQYF.

V usage is TRBV6-1 and J usage is TRBJ1-5; perhaps TRBD1 as D (6 bases). Germline CDR1 MNHNS, CDR2 SASEGT. V lost 3 bases and J lost 0, with 18 bases in between. This CDR3 has 18 amino acids. CDR3 residues: CASSDGKAQGNSNQPQHF. The DNA for the CDR3 is TGTGCCAGCAGTGATGGGAAAGCACAGGGAAATAGCAATCAGCCCCAGCATTTT.

This clonotype was found a few times. The chain carries TRBV27 and TRBJ1-6; D is perhaps TRBD1 (5 bases). V lost 8 bases and J lost 5, with 16 bases in between. The CDR3 has 15 amino acids. Germline values: CDR1 MNHEY, CDR2 SMNVEV (reference sequence). In nucleotides, the CDR3 is TGTGCCAGCGGCTCTTGGGGACCTAATAATTCACCCCTCCACTTT. This codes for CASGSWGPNNSPLHF.

Comment on this clonotype: This may arise from a read error, as a much more abundant clone is one base away. This chain links TRBV6-1 with TRBJ2-7; tentatively, D is TRBD2 (6 bases). This CDR3 has 15 residues. CDR1 and CDR2 from the germline V gene are MNHNS and SASEGT. CDR3 nucleotides: TGTGCCAGTGCTTACGCCGGGACTTCCTCCTACGAGCAGCACTTC. Translated, it gives CASAYAGTSSYEQHF.

This clonotype was found many times. V is TRBV5-5 and J is TRBJ1-5, with 8 positions matching TRBD1. With V trimmed by 1 base and J by 7 bases, 10 bases remained unmatched. Germline-derived CDR1 and CDR2 are SGHKS and YYEKEE (reference sequence). The CDR3 sequence is 16 residues long. The CDR3 nucleotides read TGTGCCAGCAGCTTGTGGGTGACAGGGGAGAAACAGCCCCAGCATTTT. Translated, it gives CASSLWVTGEKQPQHF.

Points on this clonotype: Compared with germline, one end of the junction differs, possibly owing to a read error. The chain carries TRBV15 and TRBJ2-1; 7 bases match TRBD1. Germline values: CDR1 LNHNV, CDR2 YYDKDF (reference sequence). This CDR3 comprises 17 residues. DNA of the CDR3: TGTGCCACCCTCGGACCGCAGGGGACAGTAACCTACAATGAGCAGCTCTTC. Translation: CATLGPQGTVTYNEQLF. Complete variable domain (other parts from reference TRBV15 and TRBJ2-1): DAMVIQNPRYQVTQFGKPVTLSCSQTLNHNVMYWYQQKSSQAPKLLFHYYDKDFNNEADTPDNFQSRRPNTSFCFLDIRSPGLGDTAMYLCATLGPQGTVTYNEQLFGPGTRLTVL.

The V and J genes are TRBV15 and TRBJ1-4; D might be TRBD1 (5 bases). V was cut by 0 bases and J by 10 bases, with 12 bases left in between. Germline V CDR1 and CDR2: LNHNV, YYDKDF (reference sequence). This CDR3 is 14 amino acids long. This CDR3 is CATSRDGGGPKLFF. The CDR3 DNA reads TGTGCCACCAGCAGAGATGGCGGGGGTCCAAAACTGTTTTTT. Full variable domain (missing parts from reference TRBV15 and TRBJ1-4): DAMVIQNPRYQVTQFGKPVTLSCSQTLNHNVMYWYQQKSSQAPKLLFHYYDKDFNNEADTPDNFQSRRPNTSFCFLDIRSPGLGDTAMYLCATSRDGGGPKLFFGSGTQLSVL.